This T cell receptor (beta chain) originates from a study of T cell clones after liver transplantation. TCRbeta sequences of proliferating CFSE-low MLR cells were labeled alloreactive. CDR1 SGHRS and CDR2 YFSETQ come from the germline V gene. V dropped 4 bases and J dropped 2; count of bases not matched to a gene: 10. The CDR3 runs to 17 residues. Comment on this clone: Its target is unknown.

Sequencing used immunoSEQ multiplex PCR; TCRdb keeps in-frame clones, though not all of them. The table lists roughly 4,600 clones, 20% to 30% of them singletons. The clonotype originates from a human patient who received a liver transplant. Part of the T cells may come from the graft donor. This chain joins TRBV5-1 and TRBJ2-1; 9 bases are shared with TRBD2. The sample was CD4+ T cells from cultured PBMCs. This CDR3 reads CASSGWVLAGTYNEQFF. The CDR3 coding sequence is TGCGCCAGCAGCGGGTGGGTCCTAGCGGGAACCTACAATGAGCAGTTCTTC.